These T cell receptor beta chains were read from a single sample in a study of human T cells and chemical hapten exposure. TCRdb re-derived calls from the RACE reads in MiXCR, one entry per CDR3 protein. The data contain fewer than 200,000 distinct CDR3 sequences, almost 30% of them singletons. The sequences come from whole blood, collected in connection with sensitization to the hapten diphenylcyclopropenone (DPC). The receptors were gathered from a woman in her twenties or thirties with alopecia areata. Some clones in this sample may be carry-over from other donors' samples. Each CDR3 is given with its conserved first and last residue. A D gene is named only where the DNA matches it firmly. Some rows have no size entry. The others give once, few or many, or a class for an expanded clone.

D gene: -
J gene: TRBJ2-5
clone size: -
CDR3 length: 13
V gene: TRBV28
CDR3 protein: CASRDSPRETQYF
CDR3 DNA: TGTGCCAGCAGGGACAGCCCTCGGGAGACCCAGTACTTC

D gene: -
J gene: TRBJ2-7
clone size: many
CDR3 length: 13
V gene: TRBV15
CDR3 protein: CATSRVRANEQYF
CDR3 DNA: TGTGCCACCAGCAGAGTGCGGGCCAACGAGCAGTACTTC

D gene: TRBD2
J gene: TRBJ2-3
clone size: -
CDR3 length: 15
V gene: TRBV29-1
CDR3 protein: CSVAGLAGESDTQYF
CDR3 DNA: TGCAGCGTTGCCGGACTAGCGGGAGAATCAGATACGCAGTATTTT

D gene: -
J gene: TRBJ2-3
clone size: -
CDR3 length: 12
V gene: TRBV29-1
CDR3 protein: CSVLQRADTQYF
CDR3 DNA: TGCAGCGTCCTTCAGAGGGCAGATACGCAGTATTTT

D gene: TRBD2
J gene: TRBJ2-1
clone size: -
CDR3 length: 15
V gene: TRBV7-8
CDR3 protein: CASSTLAGSHNEQFF
CDR3 DNA: TGTGCCAGCAGCACCCTAGCGGGGAGCCACAATGAGCAGTTCTTC

D gene: TRBD1
J gene: TRBJ2-7
clone size: -
CDR3 length: 15
V gene: TRBV10-3
CDR3 protein: CAISEKRTGAYEQYF
CDR3 DNA: TGTGCCATCAGTGAGAAAAGGACAGGGGCCTACGAGCAGTACTTC

D gene: -
J gene: TRBJ1-5
clone size: -
CDR3 length: 13
V gene: TRBV6-5
CDR3 protein: CASSRDGVQPQHF
CDR3 DNA: TGTGCCAGCAGCCGAGACGGGGTTCAGCCCCAGCATTTT

D gene: -
J gene: TRBJ1-1
clone size: few
CDR3 length: 14
V gene: TRBV5-1
CDR3 protein: CASSLDRVGTEAFF
CDR3 DNA: TGCGCCAGCAGCTTGGACAGGGTGGGGACTGAAGCTTTCTTT

D gene: -
J gene: TRBJ1-5
clone size: -
CDR3 length: 12
V gene: TRBV20-1
CDR3 protein: CSARVRNQPQHF
CDR3 DNA: TGCAGTGCTAGAGTTCGGAATCAGCCCCAGCATTTT

D gene: -
J gene: TRBJ2-7
clone size: few
CDR3 length: 13
V gene: TRBV2
CDR3 protein: CASSGGGSYEQYF
CDR3 DNA: TGTGCCAGCAGTGGAGGAGGGTCCTACGAGCAGTACTTC

D gene: -
J gene: TRBJ2-2
clone size: -
CDR3 length: 13
V gene: TRBV5-1
CDR3 protein: CASSLIQAGELFF
CDR3 DNA: TGCGCCAGCAGCTTGATCCAGGCCGGGGAGCTGTTTTTT

D gene: -
J gene: TRBJ2-2
clone size: -
CDR3 length: 15
V gene: TRBV5-1
CDR3 protein: CASRRRTTNTGELFF
CDR3 DNA: TGCGCCAGCAGAAGAAGAACAACGAACACCGGGGAGCTGTTTTTT

D gene: -
J gene: TRBJ1-1
clone size: -
CDR3 length: 14
V gene: TRBV5-1
CDR3 protein: CASSPGAGGTEAFF
CDR3 DNA: TGCGCCAGCAGCCCAGGGGCGGGAGGGACTGAAGCTTTCTTT

D gene: -
J gene: TRBJ1-2
clone size: few
CDR3 length: 17
V gene: TRBV6-5
CDR3 protein: CASSYLPGPGRTYGYTF
CDR3 DNA: TGTGCCAGCAGTTATCTCCCCGGGCCAGGCCGAACCTATGGCTACACCTTC

D gene: TRBD1
J gene: TRBJ1-1
clone size: -
CDR3 length: 13
V gene: TRBV6-2/TRBV6-3
CDR3 protein: CASILDRGSEAFF
CDR3 DNA: TGTGCCAGCATCCTAGACAGGGGATCTGAAGCTTTCTTT

D gene: TRBD1
J gene: TRBJ1-5
clone size: few
CDR3 length: 12
V gene: TRBV12-3/TRBV12-4
CDR3 protein: CASRRQGGPQHF
CDR3 DNA: TGTGCCAGCAGGCGACAGGGCGGACCCCAGCATTTT

D gene: -
J gene: TRBJ2-7
clone size: few
CDR3 length: 14
V gene: TRBV7-2
CDR3 protein: CASSWWTMPSEQYF
CDR3 DNA: TGTGCCAGCAGCTGGTGGACTATGCCAAGTGAGCAGTACTTC

D gene: TRBD1
J gene: TRBJ2-2
clone size: -
CDR3 length: 16
V gene: TRBV4-3
CDR3 protein: CASSQPGQVNTGELFF
CDR3 DNA: TGCGCCAGCAGCCAACCGGGACAGGTGAACACCGGGGAGCTGTTTTTT

D gene: -
J gene: TRBJ1-2
clone size: many
CDR3 length: 16
V gene: TRBV28
CDR3 protein: CASSLSLQGSRYGYTF
CDR3 DNA: TGTGCCAGCAGTTTATCCCTCCAGGGTTCCCGCTATGGCTACACCTTC

D gene: TRBD2
J gene: TRBJ2-1
clone size: few
CDR3 length: 12
V gene: TRBV29-1
CDR3 protein: CSAAAGVNEQFF
CDR3 DNA: TGCAGCGCCGCGGCGGGGGTCAATGAGCAGTTCTTC